This entry describes one T cell receptor (beta chain). Its antigen is still unknown. Base qualities are missing; no much larger clone stands one base away. Relative to germline, V is missing 1 base and J is missing 8 bases, with 15 bases of the junction outside any gene match. The CDR3 runs 17 residues from the cysteine to the phenylalanine. Here the CDR3 DNA is all that survives: 51 bases in frame from base 1. For CDR1 and CDR2, the germline V gene lists SGHVS and FQNEAQ. The library was built by means of the immunoSEQ multiplex PCR assay. The table was pulled from immuneACCESS by TCRdb, which kept in-frame rearrangements only. Such tables lose some clones; where checked, under half of the loss comes from unresolved V genes, and the rest has no known cause. Recorded for this sample are roughly 65,000 clones; around 92% of them occurred a single time. The ten largest clones capture about 2.9% of the sample.

This sample is drawn from a study of T cells after somatic rescue of genetic block (dated by TCRdb to about 2020). Some background on the complete study: What the study looked at was long-term robustness, specifically in a T-cell system that came about through somatic rescue of a genetic block in T-cell development.

Material: peripheral blood mononuclear cells (PBMCs). Recombination linked TRBV7-8 to TRBJ1-1, with 8 central nucleotides matching TRBD1. The TCR sequence derives from a man aged 40-50 years. The CDR3 reads as follows: CASSLGGSGQGPVEAFF. The DNA is TGTGCCAGCAGCTTAGGTGGGTCAGGACAGGGTCCAGTGGAAGCTTTCTTT.